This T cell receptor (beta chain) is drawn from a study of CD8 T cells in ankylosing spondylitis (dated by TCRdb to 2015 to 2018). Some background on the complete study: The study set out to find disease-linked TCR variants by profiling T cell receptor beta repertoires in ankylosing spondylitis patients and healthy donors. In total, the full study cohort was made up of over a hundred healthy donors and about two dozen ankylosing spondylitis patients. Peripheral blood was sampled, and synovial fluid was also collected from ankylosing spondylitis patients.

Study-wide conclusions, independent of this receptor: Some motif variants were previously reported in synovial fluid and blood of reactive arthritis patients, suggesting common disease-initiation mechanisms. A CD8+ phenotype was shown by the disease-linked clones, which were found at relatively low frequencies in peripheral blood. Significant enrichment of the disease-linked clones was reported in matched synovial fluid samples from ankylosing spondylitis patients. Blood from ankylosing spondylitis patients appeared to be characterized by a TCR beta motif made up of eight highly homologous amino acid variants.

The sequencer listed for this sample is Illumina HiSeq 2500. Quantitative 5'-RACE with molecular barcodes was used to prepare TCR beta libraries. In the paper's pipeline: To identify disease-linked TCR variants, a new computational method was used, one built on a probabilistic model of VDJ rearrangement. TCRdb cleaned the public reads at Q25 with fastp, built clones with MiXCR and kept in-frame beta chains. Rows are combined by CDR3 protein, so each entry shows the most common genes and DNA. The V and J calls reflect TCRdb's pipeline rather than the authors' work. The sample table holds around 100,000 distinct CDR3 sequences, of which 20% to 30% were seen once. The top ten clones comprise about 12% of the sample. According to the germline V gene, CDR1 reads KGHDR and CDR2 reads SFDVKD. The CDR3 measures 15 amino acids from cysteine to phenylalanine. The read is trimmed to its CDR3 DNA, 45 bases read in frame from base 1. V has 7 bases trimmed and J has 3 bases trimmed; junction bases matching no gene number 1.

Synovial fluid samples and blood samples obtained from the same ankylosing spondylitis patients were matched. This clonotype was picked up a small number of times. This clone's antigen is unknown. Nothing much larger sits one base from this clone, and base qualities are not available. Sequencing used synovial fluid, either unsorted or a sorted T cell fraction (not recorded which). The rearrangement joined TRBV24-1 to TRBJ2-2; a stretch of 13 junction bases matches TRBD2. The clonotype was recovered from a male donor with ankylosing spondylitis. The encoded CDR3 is CATRGLAGDTGELFF. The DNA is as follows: TGTGCCACCAGAGGACTAGCGGGAGACACCGGGGAGCTGTTTTTT.